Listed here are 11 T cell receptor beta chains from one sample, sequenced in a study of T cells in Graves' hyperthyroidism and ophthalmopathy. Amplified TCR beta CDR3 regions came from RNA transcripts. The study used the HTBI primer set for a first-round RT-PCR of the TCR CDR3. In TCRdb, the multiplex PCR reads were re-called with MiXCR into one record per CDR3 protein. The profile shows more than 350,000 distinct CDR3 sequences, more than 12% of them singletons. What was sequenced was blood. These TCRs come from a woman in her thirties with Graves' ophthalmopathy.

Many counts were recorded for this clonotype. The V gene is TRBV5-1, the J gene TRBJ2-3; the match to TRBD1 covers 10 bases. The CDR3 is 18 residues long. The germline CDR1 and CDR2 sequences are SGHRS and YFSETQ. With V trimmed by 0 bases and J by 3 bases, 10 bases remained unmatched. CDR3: CASSLGFSRDRGTDTQYF. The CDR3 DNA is TGCGCCAGCAGCTTGGGGTTTTCCCGGGACAGGGGAACAGATACGCAGTATTTT.

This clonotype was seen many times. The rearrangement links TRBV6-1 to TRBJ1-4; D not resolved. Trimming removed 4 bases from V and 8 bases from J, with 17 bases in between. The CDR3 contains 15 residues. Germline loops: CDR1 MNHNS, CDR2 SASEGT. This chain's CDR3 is CASSASVQRKEKLFF. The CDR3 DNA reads TGTGCCAGCAGTGCTTCGGTCCAGCGCAAAGAAAAACTGTTTTTT.

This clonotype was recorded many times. The CDR3 here is CASIAQGREQFF. In nucleotides, the CDR3 is TGTGCCAGCATCGCACAGGGAAGGGAGCAGTTCTTC. This chain connects TRBV2 to TRBJ2-1, with D possibly TRBD1 on 6 matching bases. The length of the CDR3 is 12 residues. The germline V and J ends were trimmed by 7 bases and 10 bases, with 14 bases remaining between them. The germline V gene encodes CDR1 SNHLY and CDR2 FYNNEI.

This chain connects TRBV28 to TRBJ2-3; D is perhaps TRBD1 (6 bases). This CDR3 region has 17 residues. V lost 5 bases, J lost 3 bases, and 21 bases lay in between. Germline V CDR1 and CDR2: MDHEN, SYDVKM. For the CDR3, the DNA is TGTGCCAGCAGTCACCCCTCACCAGGGGAGAAAACAGATACGCAGTATTTT. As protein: CASSHPSPGEKTDTQYF.

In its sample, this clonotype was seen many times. The chain's CDR3 is CASSGDSSSYNEQFF. CDR3 nucleotides: TGTGCCAGCAGTGGGGACTCAAGCTCCTACAATGAGCAGTTCTTC. The chain is built from TRBV2 and TRBJ2-1, with TRBD2 as a possible D gene (6 bases). Trimming stripped 4 bases from V and 0 bases from J, with 10 bases between. Germline lookup yields CDR1 SNHLY and CDR2 FYNNEI. CDR3 length: 15 amino acids. Drawing the rest from reference TRBV2 and TRBJ2-1, the complete variable domain is EPEVTQTPSHQVTQMGQEVILRCVPISNHLYFYWYRQILGQKVEFLVSFYNNEISEKSEIFDDQFSVERPDGSNFTLKIRSTKLEDSAMYFCASSGDSSSYNEQFFGPGTRLTVL.

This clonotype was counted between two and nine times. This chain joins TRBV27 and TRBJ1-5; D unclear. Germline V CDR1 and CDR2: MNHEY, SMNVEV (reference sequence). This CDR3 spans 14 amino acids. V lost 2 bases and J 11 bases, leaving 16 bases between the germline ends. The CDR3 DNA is TGTGCCAGCAGTTTAGAGGGTTCCCGGTTAGCCCAGCATTTT. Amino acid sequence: CASSLEGSRLAQHF.

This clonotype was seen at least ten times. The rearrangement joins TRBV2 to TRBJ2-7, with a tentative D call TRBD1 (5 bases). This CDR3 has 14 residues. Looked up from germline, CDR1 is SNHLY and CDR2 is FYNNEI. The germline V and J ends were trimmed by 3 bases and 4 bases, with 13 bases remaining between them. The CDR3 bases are TGTGCCAGCAGTGACTTACAGGTTAGGTACGAGCAGTACTTC. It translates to CASSDLQVRYEQYF.

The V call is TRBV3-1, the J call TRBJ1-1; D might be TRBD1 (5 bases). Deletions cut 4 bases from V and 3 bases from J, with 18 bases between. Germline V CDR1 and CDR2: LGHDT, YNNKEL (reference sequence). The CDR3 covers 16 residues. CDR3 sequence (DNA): TGTGCCAGCAGCCCGACTAGCGGGGGGTCGGACACTGAAGCTTTCTTT. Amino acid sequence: CASSPTSGGSDTEAFF.

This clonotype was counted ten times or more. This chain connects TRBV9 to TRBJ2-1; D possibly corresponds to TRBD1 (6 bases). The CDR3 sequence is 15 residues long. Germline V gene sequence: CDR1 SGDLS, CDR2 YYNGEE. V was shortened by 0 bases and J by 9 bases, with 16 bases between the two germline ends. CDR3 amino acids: CASSVVQDTRGEQFF. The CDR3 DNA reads TGTGCCAGCAGCGTAGTTCAGGACACCAGGGGTGAGCAGTTCTTC.

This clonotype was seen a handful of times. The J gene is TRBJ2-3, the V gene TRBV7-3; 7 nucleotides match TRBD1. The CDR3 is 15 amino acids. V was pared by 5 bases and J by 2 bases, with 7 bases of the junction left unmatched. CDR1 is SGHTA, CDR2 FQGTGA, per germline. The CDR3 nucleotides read TGTGCCAGCAGCCCAACAGGGGACAACACAGATACGCAGTATTTT. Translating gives CASSPTGDNTDTQYF.

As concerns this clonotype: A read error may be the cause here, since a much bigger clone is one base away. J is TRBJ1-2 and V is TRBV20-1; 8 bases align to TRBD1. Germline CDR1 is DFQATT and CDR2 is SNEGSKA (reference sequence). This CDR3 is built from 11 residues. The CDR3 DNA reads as TGCAGTGCTTCGACAGGGGTCCATTTCTCCTTC. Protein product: CSASTGVHFSF.